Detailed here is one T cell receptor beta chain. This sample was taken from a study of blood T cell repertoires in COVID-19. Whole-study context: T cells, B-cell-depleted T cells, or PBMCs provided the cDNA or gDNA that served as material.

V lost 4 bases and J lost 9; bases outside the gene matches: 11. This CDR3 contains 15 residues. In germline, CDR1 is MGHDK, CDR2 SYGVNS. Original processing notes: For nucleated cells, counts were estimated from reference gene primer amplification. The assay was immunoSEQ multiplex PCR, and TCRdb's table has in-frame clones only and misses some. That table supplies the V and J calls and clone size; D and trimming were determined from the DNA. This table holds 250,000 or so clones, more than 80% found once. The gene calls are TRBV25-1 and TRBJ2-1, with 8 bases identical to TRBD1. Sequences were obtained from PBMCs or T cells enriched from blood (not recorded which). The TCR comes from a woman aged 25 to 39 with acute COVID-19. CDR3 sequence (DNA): TGTGCCAGCAGTGCAGTTCGACAGGGGCCAGGTGAGCAGTTCTTC. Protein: CASSAVRQGPGEQFF.